Below, 14 T cell receptor beta chains from the same sample are listed, as sequenced in a study of shared clonotypes between healthy human individuals. In the naive CD8 group, cells lacked CD45RO and were positively selected for CCR7, so terminally differentiated effector memory CD45RA+ cells were left out. Produced via immunoSEQ multiplex PCR; TCRdb's table is partial and in-frame only. The repertoire holds around 1,900,000 clones, with 93% as singletons. Input material: naive CD8+ T cells from PBMCs. The receptors originated from a man aged 18 to 30 in good health. Some clones in this sample may be carry-over from other donors' samples.

The J gene is TRBJ1-2, the V gene TRBV19; 7 bases line up with TRBD1. The trim removed 5 bases at V and 2 bases at J, leaving 11 bases unmatched. The length of the CDR3 is 16 residues. Germline V gene data show CDR1 as LNHDA and CDR2 as SQIVND (reference sequence). CDR3 nucleotides: TGTGCCAGTAGTCCCGGAGGGACAGAAGCGAACTATGGCTACACCTTC. Its translation: CASSPGGTEANYGYTF.

This clone was found once. The CDR3 sequence: CASSTNQGIPYEQYF. The DNA for the CDR3 is TGTGCCAGCAGCACTAACCAGGGGATCCCCTACGAGCAGTACTTC. The V gene is TRBV7-6, the J gene TRBJ2-7, with D possibly TRBD1 on 6 matching bases. There are 15 residues in the CDR3. Per the germline V gene, CDR1 is SGHVS and CDR2 is FNYEAQ. V lost 5 bases and J 2 bases, leaving 16 bases between the germline ends.

This chain links TRBV13 with TRBJ2-6, with D hard to call. Germline CDR1 PRHDT, CDR2 FYEKMQ (reference sequence). The V and J ends lost 0 bases and 4 bases respectively, with 13 bases between them. CDR3 size: 17 residues. The CDR3 bases are TGTGCCAGCAGCTTAGGCCGGGCCCAGGCGGGGGCCAACGTCCTGACTTTC. It codes for CASSLGRAQAGANVLTF. Using reference TRBV13 and TRBJ2-6 for the parts outside the CDR3, the full variable domain is AAGVIQSPRHLIKEKRETATLKCYPIPRHDTVYWYQQGPGQDPQFLISFYEKMQSDKGSIPDRFSAQQFSDYHSELNMSSLELGDSALYFCASSLGRAQAGANVLTFGAGSRLTVL.

The chain carries TRBV5-8 and TRBJ2-1; D gene ambiguous. Germline loops: CDR1 SGHTS, CDR2 YDEGEE. This CDR3 is 14 amino acids long. The V end was cut by 4 bases, the J end by 2 bases, with 10 bases between. The CDR3 DNA follows: TGTGCCAGCAGCACGAATATCGCCTACAATGAGCAGTTCTTC. This translates into CASSTNIAYNEQFF.

The rearrangement links TRBV6-5 to TRBJ2-3; 7 bases match TRBD2. The germline V gene has CDR1 MNHEY and CDR2 SVGAGI. V lost 0 bases and J lost 10; bases outside the gene matches: 4. This CDR3 is 13 amino acids long. The CDR3, as DNA: TGTGCCAGCAGTTACTCGGTGGGAGGGGCGCAGTATTTT. Its translation: CASSYSVGGAQYF.

The chain is built from TRBV7-8 and TRBJ1-4; 7 bases align to TRBD1. Germline V CDR1 and CDR2: SGHVS, FQNEAQ. The trim removed 5 bases at V and 5 bases at J, leaving 14 bases unmatched. The CDR3 is 17 amino acids. CDR3 sequence: CASSRDRAASSNEKLFF. Written as DNA, the CDR3 is TGTGCCAGCAGCCGCGACAGGGCTGCTTCGTCGAATGAAAAACTGTTTTTT.

The chain is built from TRBV7-9 and TRBJ1-2; a possible D gene is TRBD1 (5 bases). Germline V gene sequence: CDR1 SEHNR, CDR2 FQNEAQ (reference sequence). Trimming shortened V by 3 bases and J by 7 bases, and 15 bases separated the two germline ends. The CDR3 is 14 amino acids. Here the CDR3 DNA reads TGTGCCAGCAGCTTCCAACTTACAGGTTTTGGCTACACCTTC. Its protein product is CASSFQLTGFGYTF.

The chain employs TRBV14 and TRBJ2-7; D uncertain. The CDR3 contains 13 residues. Trimming removed 4 bases from V and 5 bases from J, with 12 bases in between. In germline, CDR1 is SGHDN, CDR2 FVKESK. CDR3: CASSPRRVNEQYF. The DNA of the CDR3 is TGTGCCAGCAGCCCCCGAAGGGTCAACGAGCAGTACTTC.

This clone was recorded once. This same CDR3 is encoded by further DNA sequences in the sample. This chain uses TRBV20-1 with TRBJ1-1; a weak D match, TRBD1 (5 bases). The CDR3 spans 11 residues. V lost 3 bases and J lost 4, with 6 bases in between. Germline lookup yields CDR1 DFQATT and CDR2 SNEGSKA (reference sequence). CDR3 amino acids: CSARGVTEAFF. CDR3 bases: TGCAGTGCTAGGGGGGTCACTGAAGCTTTCTTT.

The chain uses TRBV19 and TRBJ2-2; tentatively, D is TRBD1 (6 bases). The CDR3 length is 15 residues. V was clipped by 5 bases and J by 0 bases, with 10 bases between them. Per the germline V gene, CDR1 is LNHDA and CDR2 is SQIVND (reference sequence). In DNA form, the CDR3 reads TGTGCCAGTAGTGACAGGATATCGAACACCGGGGAGCTGTTTTTT. Protein product: CASSDRISNTGELFF.

The sample holds one count of this clone. The rearrangement uses TRBV7-9 and TRBJ2-7; 9 bases line up with TRBD2. Germline V gene sequence: CDR1 SEHNR, CDR2 FQNEAQ (reference sequence). This CDR3 comprises 17 residues. V was clipped by 5 bases and J by 1 base; unmatched bases: 12. The CDR3 loop reads CASSTLLGTSRSYEQYF. The CDR3 DNA reads TGTGCCAGCAGCACGCTTTTGGGGACTAGCCGTTCCTACGAGCAGTACTTC.

CDR3 sequence (DNA): TGTGCCAGCAGCTTTGGTATGGCAGGGGCCCCCTACGAGCAGTACTTC. This sequence encodes CASSFGMAGAPYEQYF. This chain uses TRBV7-8 with TRBJ2-7; possible D gene TRBD1, 6 bases. V was pared by 3 bases and J by 2 bases, with 17 bases between. The CDR3 contains 16 residues. The germline gives CDR1 SGHVS, CDR2 FQNEAQ.

The chain employs TRBV13 and TRBJ2-2; no clear D gene. V gave up 0 bases and J gave up 3 bases, with 2 bases separating them. This CDR3 has 13 amino acids. Germline V gives CDR1 PRHDT, CDR2 FYEKMQ (reference sequence). The CDR3 here is CASSLGHTGELFF. The CDR3 nucleotides are TGTGCCAGCAGCTTAGGGCACACCGGGGAGCTGTTTTTT. Filled out from reference TRBV13 and TRBJ2-2, the complete variable domain reads AAGVIQSPRHLIKEKRETATLKCYPIPRHDTVYWYQQGPGQDPQFLISFYEKMQSDKGSIPDRFSAQQFSDYHSELNMSSLELGDSALYFCASSLGHTGELFFGEGSRLTVL.

The chain carries TRBV7-3 and TRBJ2-3; D could derive from TRBD1 or TRBD2 (6 bases each). Germline CDR1 reads SGHTA; CDR2 reads FQGTGA. Between the trimmed V and J ends, which lost 6 bases and 6 bases, there was a span of 22 bases. The CDR3 is 16 amino acids. In DNA form, the CDR3 reads TGTGCCAGCAGTGCCCGAGGCCCGGGGGCTGGGGATACGCAGTATTTT. Protein sequence: CASSARGPGAGDTQYF.